The 6 T cell receptor beta chains below all came from one sample that was sequenced in a study of T cell repertoires in aging, cancer and after chemotherapy. TRB rearrangements spanning V, D and J were amplified using mixed TRB-A/B primers. MiXCR, applied by TCRdb to the multiplex PCR reads, yields one record per CDR3 protein. The sample contains approximately 1,500 distinct CDR3 sequences, less than 25% of which appear only once. Amplification of TCR beta used genomic DNA extracted from peripheral blood. Sequenced: blood. These receptors all come from a human donor with a solid tumor.

Concerning this clonotype: This may stem from a read error, because a much larger clone lies one nucleotide away. This CDR3 is CASSQELSQEAQYF. The DNA of the CDR3 is TGCGCCAGCAGCCAAGAGCTTAGCCAAGAGGCCCAGTACTTC. The chain uses TRBV4-3 and TRBJ2-5, with D unclear. The CDR3 consists of 14 residues. CDR1 and CDR2 from the germline V gene are LGHNA and YSLEER.

A word on this clonotype: Possible read error: a much larger clone is one base away. The rearrangement uses TRBV24-1 and TRBJ1-1, with D uncertain. CDR3 length equals 19 residues. Trimming pared 0 bases from V and 2 bases from J, leaving 21 bases between. Germline loops: CDR1 KGHDR, CDR2 SFDVKD. The CDR3 region is CATSDLSMDADSSNTEAFF. The CDR3 DNA reads TGTGCCACCAGTGATTTGTCGATGGATGCCGATTCTTCAAACACTGAAGCTTTCTTT.

This clonotype was seen a handful of times. V and J are TRBV4-2 and TRBJ2-3; D not resolved. The germline gives CDR1 LGHNA, CDR2 YNFKEQ. V was pared by 0 bases and J by 2 bases, with 15 bases between. The CDR3 is 17 residues long. As DNA, the CDR3 is TGTGCCAGCAGCCAAGATCGGCAAAGAGGTTTCACAGATACGCAGTATTTT. Translating gives CASSQDRQRGFTDTQYF.

The V call is TRBV29-1, the J call TRBJ2-7; the D is unclear. V lost 3 bases to trimming and J lost 3 bases, with 12 bases between them. Germline V lookup: CDR1 SQVTM, CDR2 ANQGSEA. The CDR3 has 13 amino acids. The CDR3, as DNA: TGCAGCGTTGATCTTGACGGGTTCTACGAGCAGTACTTC. This gives the protein CSVDLDGFYEQYF.

By its share, this clonotype is medium-sized. The chain has TRBV18 and TRBJ2-5, with unresolved D. The V end lost 6 bases, the J end lost 5 bases, and 16 bases lay between the germline ends. The CDR3 spans 14 residues. Germline-derived CDR1 and CDR2 are KGHSH and LQKENI. DNA for the CDR3: TGTGCCAGCTCCCCAAGTGGCGGTCGCGAGACCCAGTACTTC. This gives the protein CASSPSGGRETQYF. The full variable domain, its missing parts supplied by reference TRBV18 and TRBJ2-5, is NAGVMQNPRHLVRRRGQEARLRCSPMKGHSHVYWYRQLPEEGLKFMVYLQKENIIDESGMPKERFSAEFPKEGPSILRIQQVVRGDSAAYFCASSPSGGRETQYFGPGTRLLVL.

By frequency in the sample, this clonotype is large (0.1 to 1%). The chain is built from TRBV30 and TRBJ1-2; 7 bases are shared with TRBD1. The trim removed 0 bases at V and 8 bases at J, leaving 15 bases unmatched. Germline-derived CDR1 and CDR2 are GTSNPN and SVGIG (reference sequence). This CDR3 is built from 16 residues. Written as DNA, the CDR3 is TGTGCCTGGAGTGTAGGGGAACTGGGAGGGGGCTCGGGCTACACCTTC. Protein product: CAWSVGELGGGSGYTF.